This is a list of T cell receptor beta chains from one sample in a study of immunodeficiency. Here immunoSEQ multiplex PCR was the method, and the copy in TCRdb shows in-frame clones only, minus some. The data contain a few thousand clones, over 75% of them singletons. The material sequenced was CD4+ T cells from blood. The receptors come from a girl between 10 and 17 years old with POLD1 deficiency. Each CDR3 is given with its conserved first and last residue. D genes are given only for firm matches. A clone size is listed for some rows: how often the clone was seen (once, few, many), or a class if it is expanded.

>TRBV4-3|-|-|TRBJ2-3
TGCGCCAGCAGCCAAGACGGAAGGGCAGATACGCAGTATTTT
CASSQDGRADTQYF
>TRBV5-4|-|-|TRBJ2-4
TGTGCCAGCAGCTTGGCAGGGCGCGCAGGGAACATTCAGTACTTC
CASSLAGRAGNIQYF
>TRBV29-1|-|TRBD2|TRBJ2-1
TGCAGCGTTCCGCCTAGCGGGAGTAGGGCTGAGCAGTTCTTC
CSVPPSGSRAEQFF
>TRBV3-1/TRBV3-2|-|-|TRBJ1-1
TGTGCCAGCAGCCCCGAATTAGGCAGGACGAACACTGAAGCTTTCTTT
CASSPELGRTNTEAFF
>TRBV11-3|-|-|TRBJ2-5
TGTGCCAGCAGCTTAGGTCGGACGGGTACAGAGACCCAGTACTTC
CASSLGRTGTETQYF
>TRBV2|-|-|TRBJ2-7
TGTGCCAGCAGTGTTGGGGAATACGAGCAGTACTTC
CASSVGEYEQYF
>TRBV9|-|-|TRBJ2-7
TGTGCCAGCAGCGTAGCTCCCCAGGGGACCTACGAGCAGTACTTC
CASSVAPQGTYEQYF
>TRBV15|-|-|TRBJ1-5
TGTGCCACCAGCAGAGATGGCAGGGGATACAATCAGCCCCAGCATTTT
CATSRDGRGYNQPQHF
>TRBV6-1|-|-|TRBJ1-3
TGTGCCAGCAGTGAAATCAGGACAGGAAACACCATATATTTT
CASSEIRTGNTIYF
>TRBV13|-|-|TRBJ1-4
TGTGCCAGCAGCTTACGGGGAGTTTGGACTAATGAAAAACTGTTTTTT
CASSLRGVWTNEKLFF
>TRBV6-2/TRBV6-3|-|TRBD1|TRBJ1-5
TGTGCCAGCAGTTCCTACTCCGGGACAGGTCGTCAGCCCCAGCATTTT
CASSSYSGTGRQPQHF
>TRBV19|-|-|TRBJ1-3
TGTGCCAGTAGTATGCTCTCGGGAAACACCATATATTTT
CASSMLSGNTIYF
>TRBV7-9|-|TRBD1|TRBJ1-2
TGTGCCAGCAGCCAGACAGGGAGGGCCTATGGCTACACCTTC
CASSQTGRAYGYTF
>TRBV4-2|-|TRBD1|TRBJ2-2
TGTGCCAGCAGCCAAATAGGGACAGCCTCCCTGAACACCGGGGAGCTGTTTTTT
CASSQIGTASLNTGELFF
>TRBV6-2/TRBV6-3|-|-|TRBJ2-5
TGTGCCAGCAGCCAACGAGGGACGGAGACCCAGTACTTC
CASSQRGTETQYF
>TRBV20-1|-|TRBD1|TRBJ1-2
TGCAGTGCTAGTTACGACAGGGCCTATGGCTACACCTTC
CSASYDRAYGYTF
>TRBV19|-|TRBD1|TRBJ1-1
TGTGCCAGTAGCCGGCACGTGGGACAGCGGAGTCCCGAAGCTTTCTTT
CASSRHVGQRSPEAFF
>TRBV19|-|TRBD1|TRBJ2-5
TGTGCCAGTAGTAAACCGGGACAGACCCAAGAGACCCAGTACTTC
CASSKPGQTQETQYF
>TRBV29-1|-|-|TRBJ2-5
TGCAGCGTTGGGGACGGGACCCCGGGTACCCAGTACTTC
CSVGDGTPGTQYF
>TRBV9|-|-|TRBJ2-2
TGTGCCAGCAGCGTACAGGGGCGGGGGACCGGGGAGCTGTTTTTT
CASSVQGRGTGELFF
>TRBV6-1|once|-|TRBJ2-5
TGTGCCAGCACCCTCAACCTATGGGAAGAGACCCAGTACTTC
CASTLNLWEETQYF
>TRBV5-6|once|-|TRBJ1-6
TGTGCCAGCAGCCGGACGGATAATTCACCCCTCCACTTT
CASSRTDNSPLHF
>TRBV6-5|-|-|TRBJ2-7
TGTGCCAGCACGGATTTAGCTCCCTACGAGCAGTACTTC
CASTDLAPYEQYF
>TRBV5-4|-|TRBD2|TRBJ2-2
TGTGCCAGCAGCTTGTTTGCGGGGGGGACCGGGGAGCTGTTTTTT
CASSLFAGGTGELFF
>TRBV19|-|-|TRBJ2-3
TGTGCCAGTAGTTTCCAGGAGTTCACAGATACGCAGTATTTT
CASSFQEFTDTQYF
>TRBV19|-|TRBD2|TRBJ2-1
TGTGCCAGTAGTATAACTAGCGGGAGGGTTGAGCAGTTCTTC
CASSITSGRVEQFF
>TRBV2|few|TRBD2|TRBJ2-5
TGTGCCAGCAGTGCGCGGGGGGAGACCCAGTACTTC
CASSARGETQYF
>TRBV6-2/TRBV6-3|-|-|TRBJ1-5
TGTGCCAGCAGTAGATGGGCGGCGACTGGTAGCAATCAGCCCCAGCATTTT
CASSRWAATGSNQPQHF
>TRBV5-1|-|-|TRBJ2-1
TGCGCCAGCAGCTTCGTTGACTCCTACAATGAGCAGTTCTTC
CASSFVDSYNEQFF
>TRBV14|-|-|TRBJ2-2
TGTGCCAGCAGCCAAGTGGGGGAACATGTGTTTTTT
CASSQVGEHVFF
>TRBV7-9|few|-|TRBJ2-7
TGTGCCAGCAGCTTACTTCCGGGGTCCTACGAGCAGTACTTC
CASSLLPGSYEQYF
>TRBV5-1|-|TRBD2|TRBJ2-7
TGCGCCAGCCAGCTTCTAGCGGGTAGCTCCTACGAGCAGTACTTC
CASQLLAGSSYEQYF
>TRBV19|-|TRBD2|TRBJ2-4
TGTGCCAGTAGTGGCCGGGGGGATGGCGGCATTCAGTACTTC
CASSGRGDGGIQYF
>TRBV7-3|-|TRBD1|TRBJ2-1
TGTGCCAGCAGCTTATCCGGGACAGCCTACAATGAGCAGTTCTTC
CASSLSGTAYNEQFF
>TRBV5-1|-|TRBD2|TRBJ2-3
TGCGCCAGCTCTGAAGCGGGAGGGCCTCTTACGCAGTATTTT
CASSEAGGPLTQYF
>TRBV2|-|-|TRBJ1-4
TGTGCCAGCAGTGACAGGGACCATGACCTTAATGAAAAACTGTTTTTT
CASSDRDHDLNEKLFF
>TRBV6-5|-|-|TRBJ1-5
TGTGCCAGCAGTTACAGGCGCAATCAGCCCCAGCATTTT
CASSYRRNQPQHF